This TCR beta chain was obtained from a study of blood T cell repertoires in COVID-19. Background on the study: Both acute and convalescent COVID-19 samples were obtained from the United States, Italy and Spain. In each case, the material was cDNA or gDNA derived from T cells, B-cell-depleted T cells, or PBMCs.

In the original processing: Nucleated cell number was recorded as an estimate derived from reference gene primer amplification. Libraries were prepared by immunoSEQ multiplex PCR; TCRdb keeps only in-frame clonotypes and omits some of them. The DNA gave D and trimming, while V, J and clone size come from that table. The repertoire holds over 120,000 clones, with roughly four fifths as singletons. The CDR3 consists of 15 residues. Germline V gene data show CDR1 as MGHRA and CDR2 as YSYEKL. Trimming left V 5 bases short and J 0 bases short, with 11 bases between. This TCR was recovered from a woman of 80 years or more with acute or convalescent COVID-19. The sample consisted of peripheral blood. J is TRBJ1-5 and V is TRBV4-1; the D gene is possibly TRBD1 (5 bases). The CDR3 DNA reads TGCGCCAGCAGCAGGACACCATATAGCAATCAGCCCCAGCATTTT. Translation: CASSRTPYSNQPQHF.